A selection of T cell receptor beta chains follows, all from one sample in a study of OX40 agonist ivuxolimab in advanced cancers. Using immunoSEQ multiplex PCR, the repertoire was profiled, and TCRdb retains in-frame clones only, with some absent. The sample includes about 95,000 clones, approximately 85% of them seen just once. The specimen comprised CD4+ or CD8+ T cells sorted from blood, sampled in a trial of the OX40 agonist ivuxolimab. The receptors shown here come from an adult with an advanced solid tumor such as melanoma, head and neck, liver or kidney cancer. The CDR3 runs from the conserved cysteine through the conserved F or W.

v_call	j_call	cdr3_aa
TRBV11-2	TRBJ2-1	CASSSDFSNEQFF
TRBV7-1	TRBJ1-1	CASSLGRWGTEAFF
TRBV7-6	TRBJ2-3	CASSLVDRGPEADTQYF
TRBV27	TRBJ2-3	CASSLGPDTQYF
TRBV6-5	TRBJ2-7	CASSSTNGGEQYF
TRBV2	TRBJ2-1	CASRDVYNEQFF
TRBV5-6	TRBJ2-7	CASSLAGETYEQYF
TRBV2	TRBJ2-7	CASSELSYEQYF
TRBV27	TRBJ2-7	CASSSYGSGRYEQYF
TRBV2	TRBJ2-2	CASIRDRNTGELFF
TRBV11-3	TRBJ2-3	CASSLDGFLPDTQYF
TRBV5-1	TRBJ2-1	CASSRMRDTIYNEQFF
TRBV27	TRBJ1-1	CASSLSGDYTEAFF
TRBV30	TRBJ2-3	CAWSVTQLYTDTQYF
TRBV7-9	TRBJ2-3	CASSLGLAGVTDTQYF
TRBV30	TRBJ1-2	CAWGDGQGYGYTF
TRBV7-3	TRBJ2-7	CASSLTGGPLYEQYF
TRBV5-4	TRBJ1-1	CASSFAGGMTEAFF
TRBV30	TRBJ2-1	CAWGRPGEQFF
TRBV4-1	TRBJ2-5	CASSPGTSAQETQYF
TRBV5-4	TRBJ2-5	CASIPQGGETQYF
TRBV5-6	TRBJ2-7	CASSFTGTGGAFHEQYF